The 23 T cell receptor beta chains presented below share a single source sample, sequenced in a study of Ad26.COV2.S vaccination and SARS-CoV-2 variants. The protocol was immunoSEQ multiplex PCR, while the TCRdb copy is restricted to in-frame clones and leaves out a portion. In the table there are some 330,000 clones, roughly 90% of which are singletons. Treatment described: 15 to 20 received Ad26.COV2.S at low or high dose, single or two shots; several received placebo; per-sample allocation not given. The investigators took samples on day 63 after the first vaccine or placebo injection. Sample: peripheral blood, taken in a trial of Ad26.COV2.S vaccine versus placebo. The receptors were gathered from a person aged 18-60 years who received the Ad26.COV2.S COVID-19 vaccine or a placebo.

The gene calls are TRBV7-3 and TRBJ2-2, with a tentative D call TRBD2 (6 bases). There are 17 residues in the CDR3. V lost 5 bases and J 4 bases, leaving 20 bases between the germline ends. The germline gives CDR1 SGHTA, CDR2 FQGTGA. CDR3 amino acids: CASSANQPGLRTGELFF. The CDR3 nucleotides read TGTGCCAGCAGCGCAAACCAACCGGGACTCCGCACCGGGGAGCTGTTTTTT.

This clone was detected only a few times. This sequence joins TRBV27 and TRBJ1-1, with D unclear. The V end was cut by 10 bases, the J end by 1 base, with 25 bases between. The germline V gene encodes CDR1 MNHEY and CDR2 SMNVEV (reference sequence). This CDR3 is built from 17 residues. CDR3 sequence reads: CATAQKGVRQPNTEAFF. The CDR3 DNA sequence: TGTGCCACCGCTCAGAAAGGCGTAAGACAACCGAACACTGAAGCTTTCTTT.

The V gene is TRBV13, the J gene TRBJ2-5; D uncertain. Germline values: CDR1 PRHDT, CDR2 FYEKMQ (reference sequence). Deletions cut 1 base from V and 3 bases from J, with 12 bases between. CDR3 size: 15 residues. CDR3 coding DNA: TGTGCCAGCAGCTTAGAAGGTGGGGTCGAAGAGACCCAGTACTTC. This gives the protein CASSLEGGVEETQYF.

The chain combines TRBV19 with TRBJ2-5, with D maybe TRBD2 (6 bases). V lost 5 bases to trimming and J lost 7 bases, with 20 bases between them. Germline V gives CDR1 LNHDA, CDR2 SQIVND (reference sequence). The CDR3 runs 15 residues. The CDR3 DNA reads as TGTGCCAGTAGTGGACAAGATTGGGTGGGGGGGACCCAGTACTTC. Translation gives CASSGQDWVGGTQYF.

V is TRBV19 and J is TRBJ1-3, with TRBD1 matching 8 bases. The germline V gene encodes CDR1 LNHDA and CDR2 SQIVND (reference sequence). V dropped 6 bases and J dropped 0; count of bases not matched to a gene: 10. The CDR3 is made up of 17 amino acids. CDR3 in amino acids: CASSLSQGALSGNTIYF. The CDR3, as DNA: TGTGCCAGTAGCTTATCGCAGGGGGCTCTCTCTGGAAACACCATATATTTT.

CDR3 loop: CASSDREVEQFF. The DNA of the CDR3 is TGTGCCAGCAGCGACCGCGAGGTGGAGCAGTTCTTC. This chain joins TRBV9 and TRBJ2-1; D is unresolved. From germline, CDR1 is SGDLS and CDR2 YYNGEE. The CDR3 extends over 12 amino acids. The V and J ends lost 3 bases and 10 bases respectively, with 11 bases between them. The full variable domain, with the rest looked up from reference TRBV9 and TRBJ2-1, is DSGVTQTPKHLITATGQRVTLRCSPRSGDLSVYWYQQSLDQGLQFLIQYYNGEERAKGNILERFSAQQFPDLHSELNLSSLELGDSALYFCASSDREVEQFFGPGTRLTVL.

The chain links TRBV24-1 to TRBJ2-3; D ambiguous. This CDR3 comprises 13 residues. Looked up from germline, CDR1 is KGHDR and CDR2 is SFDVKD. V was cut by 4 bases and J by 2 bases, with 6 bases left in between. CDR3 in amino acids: CATSETTTDTQYF. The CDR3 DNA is TGTGCCACCAGTGAGACCACCACAGATACGCAGTATTTT.

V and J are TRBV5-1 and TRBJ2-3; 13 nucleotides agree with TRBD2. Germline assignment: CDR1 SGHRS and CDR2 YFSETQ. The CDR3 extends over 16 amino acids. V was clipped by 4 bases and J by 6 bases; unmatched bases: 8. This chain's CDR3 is CASSPGLAGAGDTQYF. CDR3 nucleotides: TGCGCCAGCAGCCCCGGACTAGCGGGGGCAGGGGATACGCAGTATTTT.

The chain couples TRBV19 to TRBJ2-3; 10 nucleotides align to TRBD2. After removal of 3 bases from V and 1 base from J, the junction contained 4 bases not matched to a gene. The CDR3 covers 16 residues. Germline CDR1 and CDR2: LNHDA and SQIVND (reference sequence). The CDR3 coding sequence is TGTGCCAGTAGTATTAGCGGGAGGTCGGGCACAGATACGCAGTATTTT. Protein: CASSISGRSGTDTQYF. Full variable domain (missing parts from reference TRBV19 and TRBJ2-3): DGGITQSPKYLFRKEGQNVTLSCEQNLNHDAMYWYRQDPGQGLRLIYYSQIVNDFQKGDIAEGYSVSREKKESFPLTVTSAQKNPTAFYLCASSISGRSGTDTQYFGPGTRLTVL.

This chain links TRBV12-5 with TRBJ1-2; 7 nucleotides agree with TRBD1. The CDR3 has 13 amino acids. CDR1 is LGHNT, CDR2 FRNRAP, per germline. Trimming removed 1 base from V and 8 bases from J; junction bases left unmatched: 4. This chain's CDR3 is CASGLDRGGGYTF. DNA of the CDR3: TGTGCTAGTGGTTTGGACAGGGGCGGCGGCTACACCTTC. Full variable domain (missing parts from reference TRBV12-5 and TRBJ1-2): DARVTQTPRHKVTEMGQEVTMRCQPILGHNTVFWYRQTMMQGLELLAYFRNRAPLDDSGMPKDRFSAEMPDATLATLKIQPSEPRDSAVYFCASGLDRGGGYTFGSGTRLTVV.

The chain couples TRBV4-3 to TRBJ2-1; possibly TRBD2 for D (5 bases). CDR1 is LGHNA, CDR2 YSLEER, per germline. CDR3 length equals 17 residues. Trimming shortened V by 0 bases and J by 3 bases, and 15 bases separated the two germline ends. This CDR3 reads CASSQDELEGYYNEQFF. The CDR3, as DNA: TGCGCCAGCAGCCAAGACGAACTAGAAGGGTACTACAATGAGCAGTTCTTC.

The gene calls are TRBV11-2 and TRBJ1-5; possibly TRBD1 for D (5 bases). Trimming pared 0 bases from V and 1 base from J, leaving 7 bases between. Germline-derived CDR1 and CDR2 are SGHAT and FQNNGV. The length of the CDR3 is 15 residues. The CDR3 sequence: CASSLDRASNQPQHF. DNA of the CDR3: TGTGCCAGCAGCTTAGACAGGGCCAGCAATCAGCCCCAGCATTTT.

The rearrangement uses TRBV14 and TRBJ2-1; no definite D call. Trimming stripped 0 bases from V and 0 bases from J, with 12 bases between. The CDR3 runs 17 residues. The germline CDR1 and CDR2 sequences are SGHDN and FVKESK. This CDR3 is CASSQDRVLSSYNEQFF. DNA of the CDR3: TGTGCCAGCAGCCAAGATAGAGTATTAAGCTCCTACAATGAGCAGTTCTTC.

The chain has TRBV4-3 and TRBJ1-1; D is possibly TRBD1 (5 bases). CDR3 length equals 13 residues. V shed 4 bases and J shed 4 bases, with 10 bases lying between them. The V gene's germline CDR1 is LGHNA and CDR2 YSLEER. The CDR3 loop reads CASSPEGFTEAFF. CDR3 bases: TGCGCCAGCAGCCCCGAGGGGTTCACTGAAGCTTTCTTT.

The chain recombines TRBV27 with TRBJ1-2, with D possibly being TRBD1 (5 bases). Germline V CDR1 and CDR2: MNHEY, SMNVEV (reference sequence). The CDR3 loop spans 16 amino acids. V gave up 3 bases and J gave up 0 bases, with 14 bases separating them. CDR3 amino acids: CASSLSQGGSNYGYTF. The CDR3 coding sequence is TGTGCCAGCAGTTTGAGTCAGGGCGGATCTAACTATGGCTACACCTTC.

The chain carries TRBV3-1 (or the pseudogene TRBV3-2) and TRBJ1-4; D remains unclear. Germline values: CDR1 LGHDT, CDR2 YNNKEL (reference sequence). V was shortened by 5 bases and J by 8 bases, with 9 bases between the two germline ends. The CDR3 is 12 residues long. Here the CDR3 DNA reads TGTGCCAGCAGCACTACGAGCGAAAAACTGTTTTTT. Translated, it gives CASSTTSEKLFF.

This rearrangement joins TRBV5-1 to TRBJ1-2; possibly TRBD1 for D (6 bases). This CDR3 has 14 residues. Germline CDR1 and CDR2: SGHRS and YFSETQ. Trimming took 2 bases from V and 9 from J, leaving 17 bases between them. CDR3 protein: CASSFSSDSLSYTF. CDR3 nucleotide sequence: TGCGCCAGCAGCTTTTCCTCGGACAGTCTCAGCTACACCTTC.

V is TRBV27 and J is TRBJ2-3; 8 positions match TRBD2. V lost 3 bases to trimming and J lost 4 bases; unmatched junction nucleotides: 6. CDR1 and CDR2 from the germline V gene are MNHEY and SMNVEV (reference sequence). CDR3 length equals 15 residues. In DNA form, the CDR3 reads TGTGCCAGCAGTTTTTGGGCGGGAGGATCAGATACGCAGTATTTT. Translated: CASSFWAGGSDTQYF.

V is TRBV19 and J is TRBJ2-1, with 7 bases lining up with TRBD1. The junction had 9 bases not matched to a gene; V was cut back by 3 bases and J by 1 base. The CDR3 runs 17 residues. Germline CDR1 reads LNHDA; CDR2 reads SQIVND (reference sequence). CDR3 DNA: TGTGCCAGTAGTATTGGACAGGCTTTAGGGTCCTACAATGAGCAGTTCTTC. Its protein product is CASSIGQALGSYNEQFF.

The DNA for the CDR3 is TGTGCCAGCAGCTTCAATGCGGGGGGCGGAGCAGATACGCAGTATTTT. This encodes CASSFNAGGGADTQYF. This rearrangement joins TRBV7-2 to TRBJ2-3, with 8 positions matching TRBD2. The CDR3 has 16 residues. Germline trimming cut 3 bases from V and 4 bases from J; bases unmatched to any gene: 9. CDR1 is SGHTA, CDR2 FQGNSA, per germline.

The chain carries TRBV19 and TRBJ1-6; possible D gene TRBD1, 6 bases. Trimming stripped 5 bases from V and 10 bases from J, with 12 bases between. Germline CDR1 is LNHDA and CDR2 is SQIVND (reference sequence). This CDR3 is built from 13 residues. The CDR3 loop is CASSRPGDSPLHF. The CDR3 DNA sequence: TGTGCCAGTAGTCGTCCAGGGGACTCACCCCTCCACTTT.

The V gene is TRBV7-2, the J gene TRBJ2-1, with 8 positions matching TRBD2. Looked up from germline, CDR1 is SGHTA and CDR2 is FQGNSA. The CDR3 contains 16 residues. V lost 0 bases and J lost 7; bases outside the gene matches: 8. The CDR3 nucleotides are TGTGCCAGCAGCTTAGCGCAGACTAGCGTAGGGAATGAGCAGTTCTTC. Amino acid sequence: CASSLAQTSVGNEQFF.

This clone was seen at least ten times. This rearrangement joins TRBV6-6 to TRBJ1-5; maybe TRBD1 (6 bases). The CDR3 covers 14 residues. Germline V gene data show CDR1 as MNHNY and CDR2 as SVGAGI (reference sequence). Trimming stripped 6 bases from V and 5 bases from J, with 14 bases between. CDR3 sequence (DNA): TGTGCCAGCAGGACACAGGGCCGGGATCAGCCCCAGCATTTT. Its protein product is CASRTQGRDQPQHF.